This T cell receptor beta chain emerged from a study of blood T cells in healthy people across ages. Study context: Researchers report that template switching captured about one barcoded beta molecule per two T cells. General study points: Naive T cell percentage and TCR beta diversity correlated strongly.

Looked up from germline, CDR1 is DFQATT and CDR2 is SNEGSKA (reference sequence). V was pared by 4 bases and J by 8 bases, with 10 bases between. This CDR3 is built from 11 residues. A second PCR, run for roughly 7 to 12 cycles, used a sample-barcoded 5' primer plus a J-beta primer mix. Tags on each cDNA molecule came from a template-switch adaptor with 12 random nucleotides. MiXCR was run by TCRdb on the 5' RACE reads, yielding one entry per CDR3 protein. This table has fewer than 700,000 distinct CDR3 sequences, more than 45% appearing once. As for this clonotype: Its antigen is unknown.

The sequencing input was blood. This clonotype originated in an older man in good health. The gene calls are TRBV20-1 and TRBJ2-3; the D is unclear. CDR3 region: CSATPLGTQYF. The CDR3 DNA follows: TGCAGTGCTACTCCCCTGGGTACGCAGTATTTT.